This is a list of T cell receptor beta chains from one sample in a study of patients and donors after allogeneic stem cell transplantation. TCRdb reprocessed the RT-PCR reads via MiXCR and lists one record per CDR3 protein. The table has under 170,000 distinct CDR3 sequences, over 30% seen once; the top ten hold about 50%. The sequencing input was blood, either unsorted or a sorted T cell fraction (not recorded which). Receptors were obtained from a human donor who was either an allogeneic HSCT recipient or a stem cell or donor lymphocyte infusion donor (not recorded which). It is not recorded whose cells these are; they may come from a transplant donor. Both conserved end residues are part of each CDR3. A D gene is named only where the DNA matches it firmly. Rows give clone size only sometimes, using once, few, many, or a class for an expanded clone.

D: NA
size: many
V: TRBV12-3/TRBV12-4
J: TRBJ1-5
DNA: TGTGCCAGCAGTCCAAAAGACGGCCTGGGGAGTCAGCCCCAGCATTTT
CDR3: CASSPKDGLGSQPQHF

D: NA
size: NA
V: TRBV5-1
J: TRBJ1-1
DNA: TGCGCCAGCAGCTTGGCCGAGCTTACTGAAGCTTTCTTT
CDR3: CASSLAELTEAFF

D: TRBD2
size: few
V: TRBV14
J: TRBJ2-1
DNA: TGTGCCAGCAGCCAACTAGCGGGGGGGCCCAATGAGCAGTTCTTC
CDR3: CASSQLAGGPNEQFF

D: NA
size: NA
V: TRBV27
J: TRBJ1-4
DNA: TGTGCCAGCAGTTTAACAGCGTATCGTAATGAAAAACTGTTTTTT
CDR3: CASSLTAYRNEKLFF

D: TRBD1
size: NA
V: TRBV12-3/TRBV12-4
J: TRBJ2-5
DNA: TGTGCCAGCAGTTTGGACAGGGGAGAAGGTGAGACCCAGTACTTC
CDR3: CASSLDRGEGETQYF

D: NA
size: few
V: TRBV20-1
J: TRBJ2-7
DNA: TGCAGTGCTTGGCAGGGGGAGCAGTACTTC
CDR3: CSAWQGEQYF

D: NA
size: NA
V: TRBV7-2
J: TRBJ1-4
DNA: TGTGCCAGCAGCTCGCCTCGGACGGGTGAAAAACTGTTTTTT
CDR3: CASSSPRTGEKLFF

D: TRBD1
size: few
V: TRBV29-1
J: TRBJ2-3
DNA: TGCAGCGCAGATACAGGGGTCACAGATACGCAGTATTTT
CDR3: CSADTGVTDTQYF

D: NA
size: few
V: TRBV27
J: TRBJ2-1
DNA: TGTGCCAGCAGTCCCCTTGGGGGGGGCTTCAGAAATGAGCAGTTCTTC
CDR3: CASSPLGGGFRNEQFF

D: NA
size: NA
V: TRBV3-1
J: TRBJ2-2
DNA: TGTGCCAGCAGCCTTCCTACAGGGTCCACCGGGGAGCTGTTTTTT
CDR3: CASSLPTGSTGELFF

D: TRBD1
size: few
V: TRBV7-9
J: TRBJ1-1
DNA: TGTGCCAGCAGCCCTTGGACAGGGGATGAAGCTTTCTTT
CDR3: CASSPWTGDEAFF

D: NA
size: once
V: TRBV28
J: TRBJ2-1
DNA: TGTGCCAGCAGGAGGACTGTAGTATACAATGAGCAGTTCTTC
CDR3: CASRRTVVYNEQFF

D: NA
size: NA
V: TRBV6-1
J: TRBJ1-6
DNA: TGTGCCAGCAGTGACGCACTACAAGGAATCTCACCCCTCCACTTT
CDR3: CASSDALQGISPLHF

D: TRBD2
size: NA
V: TRBV12-3/TRBV12-4
J: TRBJ2-3
DNA: TGTGCCAGCAGTGCCCCGACTAGCGGGGTCACAGATACGCAGTATTTT
CDR3: CASSAPTSGVTDTQYF

D: NA
size: NA
V: TRBV19
J: TRBJ2-2
DNA: TGTGCCAGTAGTCAAGTCGCAAACACCGGGGAGCTGTTTTTT
CDR3: CASSQVANTGELFF

D: NA
size: NA
V: TRBV9
J: TRBJ1-1
DNA: TGTGCCAGCAGCGACCCCTCCAGGGGCAACACTGAAGCTTTCTTT
CDR3: CASSDPSRGNTEAFF

D: NA
size: NA
V: TRBV7-9
J: TRBJ1-4
DNA: TGTGCCAGCAGCTTGGGCATAATGGGGGAAAAACTGTTTTTT
CDR3: CASSLGIMGEKLFF

D: TRBD2
size: NA
V: TRBV5-1
J: TRBJ2-5
DNA: TGCGCCAGCAGCTTGGATGGCGGGGGGGCCGAGACCCAGTACTTC
CDR3: CASSLDGGGAETQYF

D: TRBD2
size: NA
V: TRBV12-3/TRBV12-4
J: TRBJ2-2
DNA: TGTGCCAGCAGTTTCCGTAGCGGGGGTACCGGGGAGCTGTTTTTT
CDR3: CASSFRSGGTGELFF

D: NA
size: NA
V: TRBV6-1
J: TRBJ1-6
DNA: TGTGCCAGCAGTGAAGCGAGGGCGAGGACCCTCCACTTT
CDR3: CASSEARARTLHF

D: NA
size: NA
V: TRBV5-6
J: TRBJ1-2
DNA: TGTGCCAGCAGCCTTGGACGGCCCGAGGGCTACACCTTC
CDR3: CASSLGRPEGYTF

D: TRBD2
size: NA
V: TRBV12-3/TRBV12-4
J: TRBJ2-5
DNA: TGTGCCAGCAGCCGGGGGGGGCAAGAGACCCAGTACTTC
CDR3: CASSRGGQETQYF

D: NA
size: few
V: TRBV12-3/TRBV12-4
J: TRBJ1-6
DNA: TGTGCCAGCAGTTTTGAGGGTTCTCACTATAATTCACCCCTCCACTTT
CDR3: CASSFEGSHYNSPLHF

D: NA
size: NA
V: TRBV6-6
J: TRBJ1-5
DNA: TGTGCCAGCAGTTACTCCATGGCCCAGCATTTT
CDR3: CASSYSMAQHF

D: NA
size: few
V: TRBV29-1
J: TRBJ1-2
DNA: TGCAGCGCGGGGGAGGGTGCTTTTAACTATGGCTACACCTTC
CDR3: CSAGEGAFNYGYTF

D: NA
size: NA
V: TRBV28
J: TRBJ2-1
DNA: TGTGCCAGCAGTCCACAGAGTTACAATGAGCAGTTCTTC
CDR3: CASSPQSYNEQFF

D: NA
size: NA
V: TRBV12-3/TRBV12-4
J: TRBJ2-5
DNA: TGTGCCAGTTCTTCGCGGGCAGAAGAGACCCAGTACTTC
CDR3: CASSSRAEETQYF

D: TRBD1
size: NA
V: TRBV11-2
J: TRBJ1-1
DNA: TGTGCCAGCCGGGACAGGGGGCGAACTGAAGCTTTCTTT
CDR3: CASRDRGRTEAFF

D: NA
size: NA
V: TRBV5-1
J: TRBJ2-1
DNA: TGCGCCAGCAGCTTGGGAGGGATTCGGGGCTCTGAGCAGTTCTTC
CDR3: CASSLGGIRGSEQFF

D: NA
size: NA
V: TRBV2
J: TRBJ1-1
DNA: TGTGCCAGCAGTGAATTGGCAGGTCTCACTGAAGCTTTCTTT
CDR3: CASSELAGLTEAFF

D: NA
size: NA
V: TRBV7-9
J: TRBJ1-1
DNA: TGTGCCAGCAGTTCCGACAGATTCCTGAACACTGAAGCTTTCTTT
CDR3: CASSSDRFLNTEAFF